This T cell receptor beta chain was sequenced in a study of OX40 agonist ivuxolimab in advanced cancers. Overall study: The patients' treatment was ivuxolimab, an agonistic anti-OX40 (CD134) antibody. Having had anti-PD-1, anti-PD-L1 or anti-CTLA-4 therapy before was allowed, and roughly 38% had some.

Points from the study as a whole: CD4+ and CD8+ T cells in blood underwent clonal expansion by week 6 at 0.1 to 3.0 mg/kg.

Generated by immunoSEQ multiplex PCR, the TCRdb table keeps only in-frame clones and is missing some. In the table there are about 48,000 clones, roughly 84% of which are singletons. Points on this clone: As yet, its antigen is unknown.

Trimming removed 2 bases from V and 6 bases from J, with 4 bases in between. Per the germline V gene, CDR1 is SGHVS and CDR2 is FQNEAQ. This CDR3 region has 12 residues. This specimen consisted of CD4+ or CD8+ T cells sorted from blood, obtained in a trial of the OX40 agonist ivuxolimab. This TCR was recovered from an adult with an advanced solid tumor such as melanoma, head and neck, liver or kidney cancer. This rearrangement joins TRBV7-8 to TRBJ2-2; D gene ambiguous. Written as DNA, the CDR3 is TGTGCCAGCAGCTTAATGGCCGGGGAGCTGTTTTTT. Translated: CASSLMAGELFF. The full variable domain, in which reference TRBV7-8 and TRBJ2-2 provide the parts outside the CDR3, is GAGVSQSPRYKVAKRGQDVALRCDPISGHVSLFWYQQALGQGPEFLTYFQNEAQLDKSGLPSDRFFAERPEGSVSTLKIQRTQQEDSAVYLCASSLMAGELFFGEGSRLTVL.